This TCR beta chain was retrieved from a study of neurological immune-mediated disorders. Study-level results: Subjects shared no identical expanded-clone CDR3 amino acid sequences, suggesting private TCR-beta repertoires in all groups.

Time point noted: longitudinal time-point 3. This clonotype was counted at least ten times. Its antigen remains unidentified. By 5'RACE with 10-nucleotide random UMIs, the cDNA was made. TCRdb re-analysed the 5' RACE reads in MiXCR, keeping a single row per CDR3 protein. The sample holds tens of thousands of distinct CDR3 sequences, roughly 12% seen once. CDR1 and CDR2 (germline): WSHSY, SAAADI. V lost 3 bases to trimming and J lost 4 bases, with 13 bases between them. The CDR3 has 15 residues. V gene TRBV10-2 combines with J gene TRBJ2-4, with D possibly being TRBD2 (6 bases). The receptor was derived from a man aged 30 to 39 in good health. The sample taken for sequencing was PBMCs. CDR3 coding DNA: TGCGCCAGCAGTGAAGGAGGGTCCCGAAAAAACATTCAGTACTTC. It codes for CASSEGGSRKNIQYF.